These 4 T cell receptor beta chains were all obtained from the same sample, sequenced in a study of shared clonotypes between healthy human individuals. TCRdb's copy holds only in-frame clones and misses some; the assay was immunoSEQ multiplex PCR. The table lists about 980,000 clones, roughly 72% of them singletons. Sequencing input: memory CD4+ T cells sorted from blood. Subset of the sample: CD45RA-negative fraction. The receptors shown here come from a man aged 18 to 35 in good health.

The chain uses TRBV27 and TRBJ2-2; 8 bases map to TRBD1. Trimming removed 5 bases from V and 3 bases from J; junction bases left unmatched: 5. The CDR3 runs 15 residues. Germline assignment: CDR1 MNHEY and CDR2 SMNVEV (reference sequence). The CDR3 DNA reads TGTGCCAGCAGTCCCGGGACAGGCGACACCGGGGAGCTGTTTTTT. This translates into CASSPGTGDTGELFF.

On this clone: One end of the junction does not line up with germline, which may come from a read error. The J gene is TRBJ2-3, the V gene TRBV29-1; 8 bases align to TRBD1. Germline V gene sequence: CDR1 SQVTM, CDR2 ANQGSEA. This CDR3 region has 18 residues. CDR3 amino acids: CSVDPNAPGGVGTHTQYF. The CDR3 DNA reads as TGCAGCGTTGATCCCAACGCCCCAGGGGGCGTCGGCACACATACGCAGTATTTT.

This chain connects TRBV4-3 to TRBJ2-3; 8 nucleotides agree with TRBD2. J lost 1 base, V lost 0 bases, and 3 bases had no gene match. The CDR3 is made up of 16 amino acids. CDR1 LGHNA and CDR2 YSLEER come from the germline V gene. The CDR3 protein is CASSQEDGRGTDTQYF. CDR3 in DNA: TGCGCCAGCAGCCAAGAGGACGGGAGGGGCACAGATACGCAGTATTTT.

This chain connects TRBV9 to TRBJ2-5; 12 nucleotides match TRBD1. Unmatched junction bases numbered 6, after V lost 3 bases and J lost 6 bases. The CDR3 contains 15 residues. Germline CDR1 reads SGDLS; CDR2 reads YYNGEE. The CDR3 reads CASSAGQGAGKTQYF. CDR3 nucleotide sequence: TGTGCCAGCAGCGCGGGACAGGGGGCGGGGAAGACCCAGTACTTC. The entire variable domain, with the rest obtained from reference TRBV9 and TRBJ2-5, is as follows: DSGVTQTPKHLITATGQRVTLRCSPRSGDLSVYWYQQSLDQGLQFLIQYYNGEERAKGNILERFSAQQFPDLHSELNLSSLELGDSALYFCASSAGQGAGKTQYFGPGTRLLVL.